The clone carrying this T cell receptor beta chain was seen at least ten times. Its antigen is unidentified. These data originate in a study of early T cells in non-severe SARS-CoV-2 infection. About the study: The input, bulk RNA from unsorted whole blood, was sequenced, and chains were unpaired.

Unique molecular identifier tags were affixed to discrete cDNA molecules. From the 5' RACE reads, TCRdb called clonotypes with MiXCR, one entry per CDR3 protein. The sample yields approximately 81,000 distinct CDR3 sequences, 5% to 7% seen once. General study results and limits: VDJdb-based matching was biased toward anti-spike CD8 responses and missed private and CD4 specificities.

The CDR3 has 14 residues. The germline gives CDR1 SGHRS, CDR2 YFSETQ. V lost 0 bases and J 7 bases, leaving 13 bases between the germline ends. Sequencing was done on a sample of whole blood. The chain couples TRBV5-1 to TRBJ1-2; a possible D gene is TRBD1 (6 bases). The TCR comes from an adult who was a healthcare worker with PCR-confirmed SARS-CoV-2 infection or an uninfected control (not recorded which). The CDR3 region is CASSLDRAGFGYTF. In DNA form, the CDR3 reads TGCGCCAGCAGCTTGGACAGGGCGGGTTTTGGCTACACCTTC.